A single T cell receptor beta chain is shown here with its context. Method: immunoSEQ multiplex PCR; TCRdb's copy keeps in-frame clones and lacks some. Of some 500,000 clones in the sample, approximately 87% are singletons; the top ten hold around 1.9%. The sample belongs to a study of blood T cell repertoires in COVID-19. The V segment lost 0 bases and the J segment 8 bases; nucleotides outside the gene matches: 7. The CDR3 sequence is 15 residues long. The V gene's germline CDR1 is SQVTM and CDR2 ANQGSEA. The sample taken for sequencing was PBMCs or T cells enriched from blood (not recorded which). This chain links TRBV29-1 with TRBJ1-4, with 9 bases aligning to TRBD1. The receptor was isolated from a woman between 40 and 50 years old who had recovered from COVID-19. The CDR3 DNA sequence: TGCAGCGTTGAAGAAGGGACAGGGAGGACGGAAAAACTGTTTTTT. Amino acids: CSVEEGTGRTEKLFF.